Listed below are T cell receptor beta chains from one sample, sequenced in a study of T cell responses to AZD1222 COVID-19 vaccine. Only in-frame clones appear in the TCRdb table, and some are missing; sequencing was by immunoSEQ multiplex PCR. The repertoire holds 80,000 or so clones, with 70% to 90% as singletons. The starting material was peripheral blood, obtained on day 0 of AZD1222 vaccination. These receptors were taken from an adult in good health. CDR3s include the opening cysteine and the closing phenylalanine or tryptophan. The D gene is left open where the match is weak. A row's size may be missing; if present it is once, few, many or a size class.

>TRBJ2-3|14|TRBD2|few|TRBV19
CASSLTSGTDTQYF
TGTGCCAGTAGTCTGACTAGCGGCACAGATACGCAGTATTTT
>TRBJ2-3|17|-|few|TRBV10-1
CASSETFGGPLVDTQYF
TGCGCCAGCAGTGAGACGTTCGGAGGACCATTGGTGGATACGCAGTATTTT
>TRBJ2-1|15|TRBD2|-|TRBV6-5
CASSPSGVTYNEQFF
TGTGCCAGCAGTCCTAGCGGGGTTACCTACAATGAGCAGTTCTTC
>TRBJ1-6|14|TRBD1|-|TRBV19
CASSTDREGSPLHF
TGTGCCAGTAGTACGGACAGGGAGGGATCACCCCTCCACTTT
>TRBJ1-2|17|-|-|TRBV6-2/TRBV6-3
CASSAPGRSSSNYGYTF
TGTGCCAGCAGTGCTCCGGGACGGAGTAGTTCTAACTATGGCTACACCTTC
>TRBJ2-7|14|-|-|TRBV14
CASSQGSGPYEQYF
TGTGCCAGCAGCCAAGGAAGCGGACCCTACGAGCAGTACTTC
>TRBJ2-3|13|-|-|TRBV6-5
CASMAGAGDTQYF
TGTGCCAGCATGGCGGGGGCGGGGGATACGCAGTATTTT
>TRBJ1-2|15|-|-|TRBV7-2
CASSLLSTGSYGYTF
TGTGCCAGCAGCTTACTGTCGACAGGAAGCTATGGCTACACCTTC
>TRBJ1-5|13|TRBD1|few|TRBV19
CASKGQGDWPQHF
TGTGCCAGTAAGGGACAGGGGGACTGGCCCCAGCATTTT
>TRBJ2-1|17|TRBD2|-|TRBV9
CASSVVPTSGSTLEQFF
TGTGCCAGCAGCGTAGTCCCGACTAGCGGGAGCACCCTAGAGCAGTTCTTC
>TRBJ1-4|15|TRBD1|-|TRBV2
CASQDVGQTNEKLFF
TGTGCCAGCCAAGATGTGGGACAGACTAATGAAAAACTGTTTTTT
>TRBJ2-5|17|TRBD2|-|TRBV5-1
CASSPGLGLGPAETQYF
TGCGCCAGCAGCCCCGGCTTAGGACTAGGCCCGGCAGAGACCCAGTACTTC
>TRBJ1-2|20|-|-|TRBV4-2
CASSQAPQASRRRRSYGYTF
TGTGCCAGCAGCCAAGCCCCCCAAGCCTCGCGTCGCAGGCGCTCCTATGGCTACACCTTC
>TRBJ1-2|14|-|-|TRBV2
CATRNQGLGSGYTF
TGTGCTACCCGCAACCAGGGACTTGGTTCTGGCTACACCTTC
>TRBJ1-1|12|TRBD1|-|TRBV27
CASRQGVSEAFF
TGTGCCAGCAGGCAGGGGGTGTCTGAAGCTTTCTTT
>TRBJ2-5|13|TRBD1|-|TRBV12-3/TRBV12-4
CASRGTGQETQYF
TGTGCCAGCAGGGGGACAGGCCAAGAGACCCAGTACTTC
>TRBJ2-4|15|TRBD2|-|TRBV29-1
CSVEPGLAGGNIQYF
TGCAGCGTTGAACCGGGACTAGCGGGAGGGAACATTCAGTACTTC
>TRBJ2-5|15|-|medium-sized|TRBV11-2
CASSLTGAHQETQYF
TGTGCCAGCAGCTTAACCGGGGCCCACCAAGAGACCCAGTACTTC
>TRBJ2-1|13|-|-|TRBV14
CASSQDRHNEQFF
TGTGCCAGCAGCCAAGATCGTCACAATGAGCAGTTCTTC
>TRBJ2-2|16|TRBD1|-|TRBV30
CAWSVGQDQMAGELFF
TGTGCCTGGAGTGTCGGACAGGATCAGATGGCCGGGGAGCTGTTTTTT
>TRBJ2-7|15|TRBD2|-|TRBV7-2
CASSLAVAGVREQYF
TGTGCCAGCAGCTTAGCCGTAGCGGGAGTGAGGGAGCAGTACTTC
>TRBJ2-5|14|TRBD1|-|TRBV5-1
CASSLQGAKGTQYF
TGCGCCAGCAGCTTACAGGGGGCGAAAGGGACCCAGTACTTC
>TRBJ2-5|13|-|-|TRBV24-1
CATSRGAGETQYF
TGTGCCACCAGTAGAGGGGCTGGGGAGACCCAGTACTTC
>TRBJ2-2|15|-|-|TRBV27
CASSFLSGTTGELFF
TGTGCCAGCAGTTTCCTGTCAGGGACCACCGGGGAGCTGTTTTTT
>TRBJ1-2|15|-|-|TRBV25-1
CASSEVKGLGYGYTF
TGTGCCAGCAGTGAAGTTAAGGGGTTGGGGTATGGCTACACCTTC
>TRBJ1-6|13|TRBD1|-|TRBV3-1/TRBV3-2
CASSRGQGRTLHF
TGTGCCAGCAGCCGGGGACAGGGGAGGACCCTCCACTTT